This section outlines one TCR beta chain sequence together with its context. Antigen unknown. The record originates from a study of shared clonotypes between healthy human individuals. The CDR3 has 18 residues. Germline values: CDR1 SEHNR, CDR2 FQNEAQ (reference sequence). J was trimmed by 7 bases and V by 4 bases; bases with no gene match: 16. Clones were read by immunoSEQ multiplex PCR, and TCRdb kept only the in-frame ones, dropping some. The sample lists 300,000 to 400,000 clones, around 86% occurring once. Study observations and caveats: The researchers took only blood, and tissue repertoires probably look different. It was observed that 5% to 6.5% of naive CD4 clonotypes were shared across a handful of donors. Lower generation probabilities were found for non-shared clonotypes than for those shared by all four donors.

CCR7-negative CD45RA+ TemRA cells were combined with CD45RO+ cells to form CD8 memory. The TCR comes from a man between 18 and 29 years old in good health. The gene calls are TRBV7-9 and TRBJ1-2; 12 bases line up with TRBD1. The sample taken for sequencing was memory CD8+ T cells sorted from blood. Indicated subset: CD45RO+ cells pooled with CCR7-negative TemRA cells. CDR3 in DNA: TGTGCCAGCAGCTCCTTCCGGGACAGGGGGCTCCAAGTAGGTGGCTACACCTTC. Protein sequence: CASSSFRDRGLQVGGYTF.